This TCR beta chain emerged from a study of blood T cells in healthy people across ages. About the study: About one barcoded beta molecule per two T cells was the capture yield of template switching.

CDR1 LGHNA and CDR2 YNFKEQ come from the germline V gene. The CDR3 contains 15 residues. This clonotype has a handful of counts. A second PCR of 7 to 11 cycles used a sample-barcoded 5' primer and a J-beta primer mix. CDR3-containing paired-end reads numbered at least 3 million in each sample. From the 5' RACE reads, TCRdb called clonotypes with MiXCR, one entry per CDR3 protein. This table holds 790,000 or so distinct CDR3 sequences, roughly 56% found once. The sequence was obtained from a man aged 40-50 years in good health. Source material: blood. The V call is TRBV4-2, the J call TRBJ2-5; perhaps D is TRBD1 or TRBD2 (6 bases each). The J call is uncertain, as TRBJ2-7 better fits the DNA end. DNA for the CDR3: TGTGCCAGCAGCCAAGAACCGTCCGGGGGCGGCGAGCAGTACTTC. Encoded protein: CASSQEPSGGGEQYF.